This TCR beta chain was sequenced for a study of shared T cell receptors in the human thymus. TCRdb's copy holds only in-frame clones and misses some; the assay was immunoSEQ multiplex PCR. The profile shows about 380,000 clones, over 90% of them singletons. Germline lookup yields CDR1 WSHSY and CDR2 SAAADI. The CDR3 extends over 17 amino acids. With regard to this clone: One junction end disagrees with the germline gene, perhaps due to a read error.

The sample taken for sequencing was thymocytes. The rearrangement links TRBV10-2 to TRBJ2-7; 7 bases fit TRBD2. The receptor comes from a human donor. CDR3 amino acids: CASSEAQASGYSYGQYF. The CDR3 bases are TGCGCCAGCAGTGAGGCCCAGGCTAGCGGATACTCCTACGGGCAGTACTTC.